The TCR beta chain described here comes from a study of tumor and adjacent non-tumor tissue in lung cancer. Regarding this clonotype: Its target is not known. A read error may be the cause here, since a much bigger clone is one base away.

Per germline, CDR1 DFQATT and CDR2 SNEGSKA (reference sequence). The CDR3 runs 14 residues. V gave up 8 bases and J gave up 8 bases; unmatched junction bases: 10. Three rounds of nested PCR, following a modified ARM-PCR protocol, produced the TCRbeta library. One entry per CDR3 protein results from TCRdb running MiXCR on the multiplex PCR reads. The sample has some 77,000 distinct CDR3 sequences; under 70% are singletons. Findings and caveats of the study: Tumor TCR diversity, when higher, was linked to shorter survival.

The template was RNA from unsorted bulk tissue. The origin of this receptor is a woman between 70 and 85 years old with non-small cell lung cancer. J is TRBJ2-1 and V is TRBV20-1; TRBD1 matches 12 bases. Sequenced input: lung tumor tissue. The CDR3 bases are TGCAGTAACCTCGGGACAGGGGGCAACGATGAGCAGTTCTTC. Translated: CSNLGTGGNDEQFF.